This T cell receptor (beta chain) was sequenced during a study of blood T cell repertoires in COVID-19 (dated by TCRdb to 2019 to 2021). For the wider study: Samples covering the acute and convalescent phases of COVID-19 were provided by collaborators in the United States, Italy and Spain. Where HLA class I and class II types were available, the types were taken from metadata supplied by the sample provider, not from assay-based typing. Samples were obtained from the ongoing ImmuneRACE study (first 160 participants) and from over a thousand subjects provided by 6 global collaborators. Subjects who had been exposed to COVID-19, were actively infected with it, or had recovered from it provided the deeply sampled blood TCRbeta repertoires that made up the dataset. The repertoires were released in a freely available public database meant as a resource for research on the immune response to SARS-CoV-2. The material from the prospective study consisted of cDNA or gDNA derived from T cells, B-cell-depleted T cells, or PBMCs. The sample metadata nearly always contained a de-identified subject ID, COVID-19 status, age in years and sex. What the research found in general, with its limitations: The quantity of clinical and demographic metadata differed by source and by participant and was supplied without curation.

Participants in the prospective study were aged about 18 to 95 years, lived in 20 to 25 United States geographic areas, and enrolled through a virtual design. In the prospective study, cohorts were assigned on the basis of participant-reported clinical history obtained from a screening survey and a study questionnaire. In the prospective study, mobile phlebotomists collected whole blood, serum and a nasopharyngeal or oropharyngeal swab from each participant. Additional blood draws and questionnaires over a 2-month period could optionally be provided by prospective study participants. Before DNA extraction, blood samples from the prospective study were shipped at room temperature or frozen. Concerning this clone: This clone's antigen is unknown. No much larger clone is present one base from it, and per-base qualities are unavailable.

TCRbeta CDR3 regions were amplified from genomic DNA using the immunoSEQ Assay, a bias-controlled multiplex PCR. As for how the authors treated the data: The number of nucleated cells in each sample was estimated from the amplification of reference gene primers within the assay. To quantify the absolute abundance of each unique TCRbeta CDR3 rearrangement, sequence reads were collapsed and filtered. For each sample, productive Simpson clonality was calculated as the square root of Simpson's diversity index over productive rearrangements. This immuneACCESS table, as held by TCRdb, lists in-frame sequences with V and J called but not all clones. Of the missing ones, under half trace to an unresolved V gene in checked studies; the others have no known cause. V, J and clone size are those of that table, while D and trimming were read from the DNA. The sample profile shows roughly 200,000 clones; 82% of them were found once. Approximately 4.7% of the sample is taken by the ten largest.

From cysteine to phenylalanine, the CDR3 is 16 amino acids long. The read is trimmed to its CDR3 DNA, 48 bases read in frame from base 1. From the germline V gene, CDR1 is LGHNA and CDR2 is YSLEER. V drops 0 bases and J drops 4 bases, leaving 15 bases in between. The origin of this receptor is an older woman with acute COVID-19. Input material: PBMCs or T cells enriched from blood (not recorded which). The sequence is built from TRBV4-3 and TRBJ1-1, with the D gene too uncertain to name. The CDR3 corresponds to CASSQDYGDGVTEAFF. At the DNA level, the sequence is TGCGCCAGCAGCCAAGATTACGGGGATGGTGTCACTGAAGCTTTCTTT.